This T cell receptor (beta chain) was found in a study of OX40 agonist ivuxolimab in advanced cancers. Study summary: Ivuxolimab, an antibody that agonizes OX40 (CD134), was administered to the patients. While on treatment, patients had intravenous ivuxolimab at 0.01 to 10 mg/kg every 2 weeks.

CDR1 and CDR2 (germline): SGHNT, YYREEE (reference sequence). Trimming took 4 bases from V and 5 from J; bases not matched to a gene: 8. The CDR3 consists of 15 residues. As for this clone: What it binds is not known.

TCRdb keeps only in-frame clones here, not all; method: immunoSEQ multiplex PCR. Among 60,000 to 80,000 clones, 84% were seen once, and the ten largest hold around 1.6%. Whole-study findings and limits: On average, a greater number of expanded clones characterised CD8+ T cells relative to CD4+. With doses of 0.1 to 3.0 mg/kg, CD4+ and CD8+ blood T cells had undergone clonal expansion by week 6.

Sequencing was performed on CD4+ or CD8+ T cells sorted from blood, taken in a trial of the OX40 agonist ivuxolimab. The V and J genes are TRBV5-4 and TRBJ2-5; 10 bases line up with TRBD1. This receptor was taken from an adult with an advanced solid tumor such as melanoma, head and neck, liver or kidney cancer. For the CDR3, the DNA is TGTGCCAGCAGCGAGACAGGGGGCTCTGTCGAGACCCAGTACTTC. This translates into CASSETGGSVETQYF.